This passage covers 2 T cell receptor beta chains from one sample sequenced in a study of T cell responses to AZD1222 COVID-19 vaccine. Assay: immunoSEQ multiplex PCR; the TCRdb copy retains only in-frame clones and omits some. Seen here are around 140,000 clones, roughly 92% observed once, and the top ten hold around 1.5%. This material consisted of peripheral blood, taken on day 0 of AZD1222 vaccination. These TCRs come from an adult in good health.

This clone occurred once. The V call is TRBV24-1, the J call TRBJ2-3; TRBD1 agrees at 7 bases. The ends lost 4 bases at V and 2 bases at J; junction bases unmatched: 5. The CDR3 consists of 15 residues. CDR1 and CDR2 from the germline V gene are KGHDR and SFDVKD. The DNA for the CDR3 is TGTGCCACCAGTGACCTCGGGACAGCCACAGATACGCAGTATTTT. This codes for CATSDLGTATDTQYF.

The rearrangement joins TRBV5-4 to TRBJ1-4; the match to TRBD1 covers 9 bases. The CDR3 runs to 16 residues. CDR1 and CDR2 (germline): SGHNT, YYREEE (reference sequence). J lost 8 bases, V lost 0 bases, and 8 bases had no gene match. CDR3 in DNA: TGTGCCAGCAGCTTGGCGGGAGGGACAGGGCAGGAAAAACTGTTTTTT. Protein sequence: CASSLAGGTGQEKLFF. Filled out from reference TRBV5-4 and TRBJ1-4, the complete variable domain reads ETGVTQSPTHLIKTRGQQVTLRCSSQSGHNTVSWYQQALGQGPQFIFQYYREEENGRGNFPPRFSGLQFPNYSSELNVNALELDDSALYLCASSLAGGTGQEKLFFGSGTQLSVL.